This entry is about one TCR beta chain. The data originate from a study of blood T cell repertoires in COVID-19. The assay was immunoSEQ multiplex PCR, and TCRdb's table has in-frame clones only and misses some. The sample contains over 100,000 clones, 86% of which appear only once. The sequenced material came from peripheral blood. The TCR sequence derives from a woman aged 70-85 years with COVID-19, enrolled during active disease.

CDR3 nucleotide sequence: TGTGCCAGTACAATTCCCGGCAGGGGCGACTATGGCTACACCTTC. Amino acid sequence: CASTIPGRGDYGYTF. The chain employs TRBV19 and TRBJ1-2; perhaps TRBD1 as D (6 bases). This CDR3 contains 15 residues. V was trimmed by 7 bases and J by 3 bases, leaving 18 bases between them. The germline V gene encodes CDR1 LNHDA and CDR2 SQIVND (reference sequence).